Listed here is a single T cell receptor beta chain. This receptor's antigen is unknown. Base qualities are not recorded, but no much larger clone differs from it by a single base. Library prep was done by the immunoSEQ multiplex PCR assay. Held by TCRdb, this immuneACCESS table contains in-frame sequences only and omits some clones. Under half of the omission traces to an unresolved V gene where checked; the cause of the rest is unknown. This sample comprises about 94,000 clones, almost 97% of them detected only once. 0.36% of the sample is taken by the ten largest. This record comes from a study of technical replicates of blood from several donors (dated by TCRdb to about 2017). The CDR3, cysteine through phenylalanine, is 15 amino acids long. Only CDR3 DNA is held: 45 bases, read in frame from base 1. Unmatched junction bases come to 4, with V trimmed by 2 bases and J by 0 bases. The CDR1 and CDR2 encoded by the germline V gene are SGHTA and FQGNSA.

This receptor was taken from a human donor in good health. The sequencing sample was made of T cells isolated from PBMCs. The chain joins TRBV7-2 to TRBJ2-7; a stretch of 7 junction bases matches TRBD2. The CDR3 has the sequence CASSLWEGSSYEQYF. The bases are TGTGCCAGCAGCTTATGGGAGGGGAGCTCCTACGAGCAGTACTTC.